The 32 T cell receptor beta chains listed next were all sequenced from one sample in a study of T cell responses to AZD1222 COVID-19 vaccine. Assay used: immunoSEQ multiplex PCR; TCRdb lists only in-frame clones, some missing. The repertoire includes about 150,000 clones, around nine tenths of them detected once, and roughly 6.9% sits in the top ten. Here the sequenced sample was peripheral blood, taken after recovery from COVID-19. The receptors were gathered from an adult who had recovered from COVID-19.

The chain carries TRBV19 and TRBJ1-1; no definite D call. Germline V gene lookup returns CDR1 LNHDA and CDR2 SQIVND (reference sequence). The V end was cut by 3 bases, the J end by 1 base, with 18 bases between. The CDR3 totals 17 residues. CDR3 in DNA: TGTGCCAGTAGTATTGGAATGTTTGGGCGGTCGAACACTGAAGCTTTCTTT. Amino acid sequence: CASSIGMFGRSNTEAFF. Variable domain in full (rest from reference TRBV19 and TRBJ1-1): DGGITQSPKYLFRKEGQNVTLSCEQNLNHDAMYWYRQDPGQGLRLIYYSQIVNDFQKGDIAEGYSVSREKKESFPLTVTSAQKNPTAFYLCASSIGMFGRSNTEAFFGQGTRLTVV.

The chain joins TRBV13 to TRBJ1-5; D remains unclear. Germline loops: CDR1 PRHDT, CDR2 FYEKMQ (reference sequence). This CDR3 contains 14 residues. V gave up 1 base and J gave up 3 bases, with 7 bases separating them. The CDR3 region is CASSLAGINQPQHF. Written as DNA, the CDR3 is TGTGCCAGCAGCTTAGCAGGAATCAATCAGCCCCAGCATTTT.

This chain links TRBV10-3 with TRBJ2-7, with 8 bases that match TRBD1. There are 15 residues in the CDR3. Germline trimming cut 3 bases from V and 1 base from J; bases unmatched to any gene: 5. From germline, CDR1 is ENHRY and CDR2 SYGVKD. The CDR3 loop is CAISEETGVSYEQYF. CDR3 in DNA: TGTGCCATCAGTGAAGAGACAGGGGTTTCCTACGAGCAGTACTTC.

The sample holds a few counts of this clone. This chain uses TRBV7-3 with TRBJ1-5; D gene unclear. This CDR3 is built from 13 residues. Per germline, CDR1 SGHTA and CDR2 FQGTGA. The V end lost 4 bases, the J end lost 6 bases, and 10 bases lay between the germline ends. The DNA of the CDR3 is TGTGCCAGCAGCTCATTATCGGTTCAGCCCCAGCATTTT. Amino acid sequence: CASSSLSVQPQHF.

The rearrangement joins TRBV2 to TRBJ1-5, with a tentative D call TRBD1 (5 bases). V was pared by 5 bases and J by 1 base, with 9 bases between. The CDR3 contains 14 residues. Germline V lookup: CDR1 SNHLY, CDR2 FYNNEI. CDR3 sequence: CASSSRGSNQPQHF. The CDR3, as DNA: TGTGCCAGCAGTTCCCGGGGCAGCAATCAGCCCCAGCATTTT.

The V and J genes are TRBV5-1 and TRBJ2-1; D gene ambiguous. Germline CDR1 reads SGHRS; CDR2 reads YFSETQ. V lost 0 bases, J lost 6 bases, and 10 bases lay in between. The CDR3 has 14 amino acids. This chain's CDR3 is CASSLEGQFNEQFF. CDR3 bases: TGCGCCAGCAGCTTGGAAGGCCAGTTCAATGAGCAGTTCTTC.

The CDR3: CASTVRSYEQYF. The DNA for the CDR3 is TGTGCCAGCACGGTCCGCTCCTACGAGCAGTACTTC. The V gene is TRBV2, the J gene TRBJ2-7; no clear D gene. Germline V gives CDR1 SNHLY, CDR2 FYNNEI. There are 12 residues in the CDR3. V lost 7 bases to trimming and J lost 0 bases, with 7 bases between them.

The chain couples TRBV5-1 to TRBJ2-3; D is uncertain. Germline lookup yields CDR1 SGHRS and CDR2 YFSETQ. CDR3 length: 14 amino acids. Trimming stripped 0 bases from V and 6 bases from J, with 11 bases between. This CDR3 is CASSLAGSEDTQYF. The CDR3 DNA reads TGCGCCAGCAGCTTGGCAGGCAGCGAGGATACGCAGTATTTT. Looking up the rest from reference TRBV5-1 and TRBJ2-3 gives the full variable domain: KAGVTQTPRYLIKTRGQQVTLSCSPISGHRSVSWYQQTPGQGLQFLFEYFSETQRNKGNFPGRFSGRQFSNSRSEMNVSTLELGDSALYLCASSLAGSEDTQYFGPGTRLTVL.

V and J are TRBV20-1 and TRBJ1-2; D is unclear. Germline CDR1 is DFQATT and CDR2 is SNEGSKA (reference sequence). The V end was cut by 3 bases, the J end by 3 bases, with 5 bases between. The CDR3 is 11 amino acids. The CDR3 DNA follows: TGCAGTGCTAGTGAGGACTATGGCTACACCTTC. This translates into CSASEDYGYTF.

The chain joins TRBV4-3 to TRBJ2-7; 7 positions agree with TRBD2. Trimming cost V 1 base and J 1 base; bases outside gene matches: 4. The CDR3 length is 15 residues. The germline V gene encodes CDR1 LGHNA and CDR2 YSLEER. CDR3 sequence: CASSQATSASYEQYF. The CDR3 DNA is TGCGCCAGCAGCCAAGCCACTAGCGCGTCCTACGAGCAGTACTTC.

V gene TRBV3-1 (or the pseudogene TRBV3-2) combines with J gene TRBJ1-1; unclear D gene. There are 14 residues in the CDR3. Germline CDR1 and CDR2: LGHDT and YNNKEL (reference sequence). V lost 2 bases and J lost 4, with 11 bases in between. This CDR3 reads CASSQHGVGTEAFF. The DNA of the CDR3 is TGTGCCAGCAGCCAACATGGGGTGGGCACTGAAGCTTTCTTT.

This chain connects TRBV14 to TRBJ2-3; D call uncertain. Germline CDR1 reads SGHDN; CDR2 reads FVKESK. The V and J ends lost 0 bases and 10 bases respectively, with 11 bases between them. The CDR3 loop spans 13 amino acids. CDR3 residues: CASSQDTRTAQYF. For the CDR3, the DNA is TGTGCCAGCAGCCAAGATACGCGGACGGCGCAGTATTTT.

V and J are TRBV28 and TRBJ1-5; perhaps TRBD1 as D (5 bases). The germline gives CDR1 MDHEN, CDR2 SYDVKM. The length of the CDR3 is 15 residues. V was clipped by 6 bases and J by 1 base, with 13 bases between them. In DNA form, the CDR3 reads TGTGCCAGCAGGATTCCGGGGGTCAGCAATCAGCCCCAGCATTTT. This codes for CASRIPGVSNQPQHF.

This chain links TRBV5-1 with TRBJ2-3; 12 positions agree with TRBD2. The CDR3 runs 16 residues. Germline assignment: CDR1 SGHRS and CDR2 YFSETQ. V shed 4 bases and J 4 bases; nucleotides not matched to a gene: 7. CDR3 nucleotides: TGCGCCAGCAGCCTAGGACTAGCGGGGTCTTCAGATACGCAGTATTTT. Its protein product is CASSLGLAGSSDTQYF.

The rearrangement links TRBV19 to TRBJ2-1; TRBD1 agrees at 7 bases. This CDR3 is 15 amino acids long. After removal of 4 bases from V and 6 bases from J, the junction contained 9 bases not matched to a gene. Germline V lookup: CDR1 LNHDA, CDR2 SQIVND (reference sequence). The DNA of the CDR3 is TGTGCCAGTAGTAGTGACAGGGCGGACCGCAATGAGCAGTTCTTC. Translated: CASSSDRADRNEQFF.

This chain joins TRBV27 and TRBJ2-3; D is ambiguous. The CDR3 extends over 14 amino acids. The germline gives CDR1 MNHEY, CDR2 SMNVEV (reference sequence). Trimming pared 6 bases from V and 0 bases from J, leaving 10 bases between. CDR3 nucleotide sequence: TGTGCCAGCAGGGACCGGCGAAGCACAGATACGCAGTATTTT. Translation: CASRDRRSTDTQYF.

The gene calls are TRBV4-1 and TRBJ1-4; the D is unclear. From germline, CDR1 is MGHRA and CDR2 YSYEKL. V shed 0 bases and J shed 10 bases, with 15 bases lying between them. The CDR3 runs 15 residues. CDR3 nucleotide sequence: TGCGCCAGCAGCCAAGATCCGGGCAGCCGGGGAAAACTGTTTTTT. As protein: CASSQDPGSRGKLFF.

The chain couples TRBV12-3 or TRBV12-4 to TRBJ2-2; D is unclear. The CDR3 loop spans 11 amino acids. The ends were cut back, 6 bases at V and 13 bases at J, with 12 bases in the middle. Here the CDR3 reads CASSARSGLFF. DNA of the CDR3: TGTGCCAGCAGCGCCCGGAGTGGGCTGTTTTTT.

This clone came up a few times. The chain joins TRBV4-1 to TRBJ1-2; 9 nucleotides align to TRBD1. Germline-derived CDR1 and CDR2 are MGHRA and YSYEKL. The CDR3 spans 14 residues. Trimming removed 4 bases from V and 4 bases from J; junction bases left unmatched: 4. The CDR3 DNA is TGCGCCAGCAGCCCGGGACAGGGCACCTATGGCTACACCTTC. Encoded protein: CASSPGQGTYGYTF.

CDR3 loop: CASSYSGGEAYEQYF. CDR3 coding DNA: TGTGCCAGCAGTTACTCGGGCGGGGAGGCCTACGAGCAGTACTTC. This chain joins TRBV6-2 or TRBV6-3 and TRBJ2-7, with a tentative D call TRBD2 (6 bases). The CDR3 has 15 amino acids. CDR1 and CDR2 from the germline V gene are MNHEY and SVGEGT. V lost 0 bases to trimming and J lost 2 bases, with 11 bases between them.

The CDR3 nucleotides are TGTGCCAGCAGGTCGGGCTTTCCCCTCTACGAGCAGTACTTC. This gives the protein CASRSGFPLYEQYF. This chain joins TRBV28 and TRBJ2-7; D unresolved. V lost 6 bases, J lost 3 bases, and 15 bases lay in between. The CDR3 sequence is 14 residues long. The germline gives CDR1 MDHEN, CDR2 SYDVKM. Complete variable domain (other parts from reference TRBV28 and TRBJ2-7): DVKVTQSSRYLVKRTGEKVFLECVQDMDHENMFWYRQDPGLGLRLIYFSYDVKMKEKGDIPEGYSVSREKKERFSLILESASTNQTSMYLCASRSGFPLYEQYFGPGTRLTVT.

The CDR3 coding sequence is TGCAGCGTTGCTCAGCGGGATGAGCAGTTCTTC. Translated: CSVAQRDEQFF. The chain carries TRBV29-1 and TRBJ2-1, with D perhaps matching TRBD2 (6 bases). The V gene lost 4 bases and the J gene lost 8 bases, with 9 bases spanning the gap. The CDR3 covers 11 residues. Germline V gives CDR1 SQVTM, CDR2 ANQGSEA.

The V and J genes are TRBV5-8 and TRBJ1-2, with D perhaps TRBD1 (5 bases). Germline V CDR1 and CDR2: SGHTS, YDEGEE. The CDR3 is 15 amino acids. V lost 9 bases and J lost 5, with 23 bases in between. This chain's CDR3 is CANTNGMGEKYGYTF. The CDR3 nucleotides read TGTGCCAATACGAACGGGATGGGGGAGAAATATGGCTACACCTTC.

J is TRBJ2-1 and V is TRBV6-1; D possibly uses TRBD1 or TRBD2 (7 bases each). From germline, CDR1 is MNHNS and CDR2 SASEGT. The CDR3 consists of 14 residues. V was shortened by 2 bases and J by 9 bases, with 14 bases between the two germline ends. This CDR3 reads CASSERGGGGEQFF. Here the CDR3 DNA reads TGTGCCAGCAGTGAACGGGGAGGGGGCGGTGAGCAGTTCTTC.

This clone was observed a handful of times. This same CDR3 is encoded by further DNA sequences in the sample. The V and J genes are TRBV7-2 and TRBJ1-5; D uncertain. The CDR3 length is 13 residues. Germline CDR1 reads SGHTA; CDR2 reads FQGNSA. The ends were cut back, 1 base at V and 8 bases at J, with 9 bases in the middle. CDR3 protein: CASSLVGREPQHF. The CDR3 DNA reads TGTGCCAGCAGCTTAGTGGGGAGAGAGCCCCAGCATTTT.

The DNA for the CDR3 is TGTGCCATCAGGGGGGGATCATACGAGCAGTACTTC. This translates into CAIRGGSYEQYF. J is TRBJ2-7 and V is TRBV10-3; tentatively, D is TRBD2 (6 bases). V was pared by 6 bases and J by 4 bases, with 10 bases between. Germline-derived CDR1 and CDR2 are ENHRY and SYGVKD. CDR3 length equals 12 residues.

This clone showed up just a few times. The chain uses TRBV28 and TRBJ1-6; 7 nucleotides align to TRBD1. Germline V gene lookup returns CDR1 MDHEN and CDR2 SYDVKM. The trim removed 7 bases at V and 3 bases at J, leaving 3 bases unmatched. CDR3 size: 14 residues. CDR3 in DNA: TGTGCCAGCAATAACAGGGGCTATAATTCACCCCTCCACTTT. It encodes CASNNRGYNSPLHF.

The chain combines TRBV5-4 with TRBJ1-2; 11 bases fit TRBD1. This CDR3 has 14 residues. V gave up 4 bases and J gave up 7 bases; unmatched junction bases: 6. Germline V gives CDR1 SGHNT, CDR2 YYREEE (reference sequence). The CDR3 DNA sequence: TGTGCCAGCAGCGCCGGGGACAGGGGGTTTGGCTACACCTTC. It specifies CASSAGDRGFGYTF.

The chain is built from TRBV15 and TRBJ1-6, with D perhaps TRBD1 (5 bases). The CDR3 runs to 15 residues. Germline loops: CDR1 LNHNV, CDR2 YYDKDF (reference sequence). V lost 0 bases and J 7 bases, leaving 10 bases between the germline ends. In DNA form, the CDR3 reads TGTGCCACCAGCAGAGATGGGGGGTTCAATTCACCCCTCCACTTT. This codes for CATSRDGGFNSPLHF.

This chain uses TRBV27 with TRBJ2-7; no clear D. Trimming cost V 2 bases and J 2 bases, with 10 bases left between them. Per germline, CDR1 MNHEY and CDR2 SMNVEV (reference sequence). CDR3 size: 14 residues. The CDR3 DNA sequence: TGTGCCAGCAGTTTAGATGGGTCCACCTACGAGCAGTACTTC. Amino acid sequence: CASSLDGSTYEQYF.

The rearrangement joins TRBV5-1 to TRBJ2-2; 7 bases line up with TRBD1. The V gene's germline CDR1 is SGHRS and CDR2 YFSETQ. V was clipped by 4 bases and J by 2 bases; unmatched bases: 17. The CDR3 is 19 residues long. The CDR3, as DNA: TGCGCCAGCAGCGACCTTGGTACCTTGGGACAGCGAAACACCGGGGAGCTGTTTTTT. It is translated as CASSDLGTLGQRNTGELFF.

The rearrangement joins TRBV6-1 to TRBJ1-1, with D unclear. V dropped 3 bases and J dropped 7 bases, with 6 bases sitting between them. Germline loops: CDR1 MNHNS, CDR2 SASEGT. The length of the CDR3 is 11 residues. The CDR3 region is CASSEWDEAFF. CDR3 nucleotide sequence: TGTGCCAGCAGTGAGTGGGATGAAGCTTTCTTT.